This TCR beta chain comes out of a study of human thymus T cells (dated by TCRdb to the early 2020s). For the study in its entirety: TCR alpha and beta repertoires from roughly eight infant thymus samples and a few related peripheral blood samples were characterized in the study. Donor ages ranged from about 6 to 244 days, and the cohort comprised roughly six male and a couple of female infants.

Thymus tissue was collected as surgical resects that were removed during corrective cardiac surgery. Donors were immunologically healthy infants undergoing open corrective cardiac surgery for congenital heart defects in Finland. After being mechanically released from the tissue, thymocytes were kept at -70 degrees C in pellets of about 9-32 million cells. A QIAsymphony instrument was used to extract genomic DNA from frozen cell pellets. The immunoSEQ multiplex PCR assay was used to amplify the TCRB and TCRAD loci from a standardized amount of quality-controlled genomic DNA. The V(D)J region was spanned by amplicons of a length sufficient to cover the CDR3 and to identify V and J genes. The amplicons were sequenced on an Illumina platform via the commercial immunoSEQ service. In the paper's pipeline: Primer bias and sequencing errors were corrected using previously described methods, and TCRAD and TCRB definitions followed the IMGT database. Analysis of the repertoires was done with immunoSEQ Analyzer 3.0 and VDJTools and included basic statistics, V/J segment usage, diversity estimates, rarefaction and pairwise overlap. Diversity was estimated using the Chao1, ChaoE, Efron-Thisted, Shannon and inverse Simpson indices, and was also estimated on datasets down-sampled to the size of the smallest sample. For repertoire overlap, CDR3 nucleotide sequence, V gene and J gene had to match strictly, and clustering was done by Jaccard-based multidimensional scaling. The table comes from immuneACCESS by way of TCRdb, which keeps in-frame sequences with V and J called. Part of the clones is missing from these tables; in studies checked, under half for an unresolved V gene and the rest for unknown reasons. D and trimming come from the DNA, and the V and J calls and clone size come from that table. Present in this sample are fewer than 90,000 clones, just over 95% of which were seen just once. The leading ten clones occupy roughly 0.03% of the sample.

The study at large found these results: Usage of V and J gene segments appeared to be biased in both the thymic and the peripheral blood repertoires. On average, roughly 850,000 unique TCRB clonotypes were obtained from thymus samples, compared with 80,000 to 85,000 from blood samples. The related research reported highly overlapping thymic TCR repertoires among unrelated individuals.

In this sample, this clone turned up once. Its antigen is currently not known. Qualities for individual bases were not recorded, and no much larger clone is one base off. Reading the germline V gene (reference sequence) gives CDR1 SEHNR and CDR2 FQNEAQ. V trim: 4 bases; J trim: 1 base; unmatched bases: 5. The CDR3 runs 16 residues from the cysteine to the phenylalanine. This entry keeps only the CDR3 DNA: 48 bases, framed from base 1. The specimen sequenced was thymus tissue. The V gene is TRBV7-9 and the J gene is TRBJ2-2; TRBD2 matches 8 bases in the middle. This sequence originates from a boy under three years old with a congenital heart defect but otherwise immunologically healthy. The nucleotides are TGTGCCAGCAGCTCCCAGACTAGCGTGAACACCGGGGAGCTGTTTTTT. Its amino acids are CASSSQTSVNTGELFF.